Listed below are T cell receptor beta chains from one sample, sequenced in a study of cytomegalovirus exposure and HLA in healthy donors. Sequenced by immunoSEQ multiplex PCR; TCRdb stores in-frame clones only, minus some. The profile shows 85,000 to 120,000 clones, around 68% of them singletons. Input material: PBMCs. These receptors all come from a human donor in good health. Both conserved end residues are part of each CDR3. D genes are given only for firm matches. The listing skips clone size in some rows; elsewhere it reads once, few, many or a size class.

D	V	size	J	DNA	CDR3
NA	TRBV29-1	NA	TRBJ1-1	TGCAGCGTTGATGGGCAGATGAACACTGAAGCTTTCTTT	CSVDGQMNTEAFF
TRBD1	TRBV18	NA	TRBJ1-1	TGTGCCAGCTCACCCTTAAGCTCCTGGGACAGAAACACTGAAGCTTTCTTT	CASSPLSSWDRNTEAFF
NA	TRBV6-5	NA	TRBJ2-5	TGTGCCACCCGGAAGTGGCAAGGGGGAGAGACCCAGTACTTC	CATRKWQGGETQYF
TRBD2	TRBV5-1	few	TRBJ2-3	TGCGCCAGCAGCCTACTAGCGGGAGATGCAGATACGCAGTATTTT	CASSLLAGDADTQYF
TRBD2	TRBV25-1	NA	TRBJ2-2	TGTGCCAGCCCGCCGGGACTAAGGACCGGGGAGCTGTTTTTT	CASPPGLRTGELFF
NA	TRBV2	NA	TRBJ2-3	TGTGCCAGCAGTGACAGGATTTTAGGTACGCAGTATTTT	CASSDRILGTQYF
TRBD1	TRBV29-1	NA	TRBJ2-2	TGCAGCGTTGAAAATGGGCTGTGGACAGGGAACACCGGGGAGCTGTTTTTT	CSVENGLWTGNTGELFF
TRBD2	TRBV5-5	NA	TRBJ2-7	TGTGCCAGCAGCCCGCCTCTAGCGGGAGTCTACGAGCAGTACTTC	CASSPPLAGVYEQYF
TRBD2	TRBV29-1	NA	TRBJ2-7	TGCAGCGCGAGTGGGCCACGGGAGGGGGATACCTACGAGCAGTACTTC	CSASGPREGDTYEQYF
TRBD2	TRBV7-9	NA	TRBJ2-3	TGTGCCAGCAGCTTAGCCCAGACTAGCGGGTACACAGATACGCAGTATTTT	CASSLAQTSGYTDTQYF
TRBD2	TRBV11-2	NA	TRBJ2-1	TGTGCCAGCAGCGAGAGCGGGAGTAGCGATGAGCAGTTCTTC	CASSESGSSDEQFF
NA	TRBV7-9	NA	TRBJ2-7	TGTGCCAGCAGGGGTGTGGGGCCCGAGCAGTACTTC	CASRGVGPEQYF
TRBD1	TRBV29-1	NA	TRBJ2-7	TGCAGCGGTGTGACAGGGGCCTACGAGCAGTACTTC	CSGVTGAYEQYF
TRBD2	TRBV19	NA	TRBJ2-3	TGTGCCAGTAGTATTAAAGGGACTAGCGGGAGGGCCTTGCCCACTAAGCAGTATTTT	CASSIKGTSGRALPTKQYF
TRBD2	TRBV30	once	TRBJ2-7	TGTGCCTGGAGTGTACCCCGAAGACTAGCGGGAGGTTCCTACGAGCAGTACTTC	CAWSVPRRLAGGSYEQYF
TRBD1	TRBV19	NA	TRBJ2-2	TGTGCCAGTAGAAGGGGACAGACCGCGAACACCGGGGAGCTGTTTTTT	CASRRGQTANTGELFF
TRBD1	TRBV5-5	once	TRBJ1-2	TGTGCCAGCAGCCTAAACAGGGGTTACGGCTATGGCTACACCTTC	CASSLNRGYGYGYTF
NA	TRBV4-2	NA	TRBJ2-4	TGTGCCAGCAGCCGCGAGATGGACACGTACAAAAACATTCAGTACTTC	CASSREMDTYKNIQYF
NA	TRBV19	NA	TRBJ2-7	TGTGCCAGTAGTACCGGGAGCTCCTACGAGCAGTACTTC	CASSTGSSYEQYF
NA	TRBV27	once	TRBJ1-2	TGTGCCAGCAGTTCAAGGGACATCTCAAATGGCTACACCTTC	CASSSRDISNGYTF
NA	TRBV28	NA	TRBJ1-1	TGTGCCAGCAGGTTGCCGGGACAAAGAGAAGCTTTCTTT	CASRLPGQREAFF
NA	TRBV18	NA	TRBJ2-1	TGTGCCAGCTCACCGGTTCCGGGGACCTACAATGAGCAGTTCTTC	CASSPVPGTYNEQFF
TRBD2	TRBV10-1	NA	TRBJ2-2	TGCGCCAGCAGTCGAGCTAGCGGAACCGGGGAGCTGTTTTTT	CASSRASGTGELFF
TRBD2	TRBV11-2	NA	TRBJ2-5	TGTGCCAGCAGCCGTACCGGGACTAGCGCGCAAGAGACCCAGTACTTC	CASSRTGTSAQETQYF
NA	TRBV19	NA	TRBJ1-5	TGTGCCAGTAGTTCGAGGGGGACGAGCAATCAGCCCCAGCATTTT	CASSSRGTSNQPQHF
NA	TRBV5-1	NA	TRBJ1-6	TGCGCCAGCAGCTATGACAGGAATCCACCCCTCCACTTT	CASSYDRNPPLHF
TRBD2	TRBV30	NA	TRBJ2-7	TGTGCCTGTTATACAGAAGGACTAGGGAACCACGAGCAGTACTTC	CACYTEGLGNHEQYF
NA	TRBV19	NA	TRBJ1-2	TGTGCCAGTAGTATCGGCCCCGGGATCGAGGGCTACACCTTC	CASSIGPGIEGYTF
TRBD2	TRBV14	few	TRBJ2-3	TGTGCCAGCAGCCCCACGGAACTAGCGGACTACACAGATACGCAGTATTTT	CASSPTELADYTDTQYF
NA	TRBV4-2	NA	TRBJ1-3	TGTGCCAGCAGCCAAGATTCGGGTTCCCTCTCTGGAAACACCATATATTTT	CASSQDSGSLSGNTIYF
TRBD1	TRBV7-3	few	TRBJ1-1	TGTGCCAGCAGCTTAGGGACAGGGAACACTGAAGCTTTCTTT	CASSLGTGNTEAFF
NA	TRBV30	NA	TRBJ1-5	TGTGCCTGGAGTGACAGGTGGCGCAATCAGCCCCAGCATTTT	CAWSDRWRNQPQHF
TRBD1	TRBV28	once	TRBJ1-1	TGTGCCAGCAGTTTAGGGCCGGGACAGGGGAACACTGAAGCTTTCTTT	CASSLGPGQGNTEAFF